The 25 T cell receptor beta chains given below trace back to one sample, sequenced in a study of Ad26.COV2.S vaccination and SARS-CoV-2 variants. Specified treatment: some 20 received Ad26.COV2.S at low or high dose, single or two shots; 5 received placebo; per-sample allocation not given. The study sampled participants on day 63 after the first vaccine or placebo injection. Sequenced by immunoSEQ multiplex PCR; TCRdb stores in-frame clones only, minus some. Of fewer than 900,000 clones in the sample, 89% were seen once. The sample here was peripheral blood, taken in a trial of Ad26.COV2.S vaccine versus placebo. The receptors originated from a person between 18 and 65 years old who received the Ad26.COV2.S COVID-19 vaccine or a placebo.

The genes are TRBV7-2 and TRBJ1-2, with no clear D. CDR1 and CDR2 from the germline V gene are SGHTA and FQGNSA. This CDR3 region has 14 residues. Trimming pared 3 bases from V and 6 bases from J, leaving 14 bases between. The CDR3 DNA follows: TGTGCCAGCAGCTTTTACACGGAGATTGATGGCTACACCTTC. Its translation: CASSFYTEIDGYTF.

V and J are TRBV30 and TRBJ1-2, with D hard to call. Trimming cost V 5 bases and J 2 bases, with 15 bases left between them. This CDR3 region has 14 residues. The germline V gene encodes CDR1 GTSNPN and CDR2 SVGIG (reference sequence). The CDR3 is CAWARVPLNYGYTF. DNA of the CDR3: TGTGCCTGGGCAAGGGTCCCTCTGAACTATGGCTACACCTTC. Filled out from reference TRBV30 and TRBJ1-2, the complete variable domain reads SQTIHQWPATLVQPVGSPLSLECTVEGTSNPNLYWYRQAAGRGLQLLFYSVGIGQISSEVPQNLSASRPQDRQFILSSKKLLLSDSGFYLCAWARVPLNYGYTFGSGTRLTVV.

This chain connects TRBV29-1 to TRBJ1-2; D perhaps matches TRBD1 (5 bases). The germline gives CDR1 SQVTM, CDR2 ANQGSEA. V was pared by 4 bases and J by 6 bases, with 15 bases between. The CDR3 spans 13 residues. The CDR3 sequence is CSVGGVNRNGYTF. The CDR3 nucleotides are TGCAGCGTTGGGGGGGTAAACAGAAATGGCTACACCTTC.

This clone was seen a single time. The chain uses TRBV7-8 and TRBJ1-2, with D unclear. The CDR3 is 14 residues long. Looked up from germline, CDR1 is SGHVS and CDR2 is FQNEAQ. V lost 1 base to trimming and J lost 1 base, with 7 bases between them. DNA for the CDR3: TGTGCCAGCAGCTTAGACAGAAGTAACTATGGCTACACCTTC. Protein: CASSLDRSNYGYTF. The full variable domain, rest sourced from reference TRBV7-8 and TRBJ1-2, is GAGVSQSPRYKVAKRGQDVALRCDPISGHVSLFWYQQALGQGPEFLTYFQNEAQLDKSGLPSDRFFAERPEGSVSTLKIQRTQQEDSAVYLCASSLDRSNYGYTFGSGTRLTVV.

This clone was seen only once. J is TRBJ1-2 and V is TRBV5-4; D is possibly TRBD1 (5 bases). Germline-derived CDR1 and CDR2 are SGHNT and YYREEE (reference sequence). This CDR3 is 13 amino acids long. V lost 0 bases to trimming and J lost 8 bases, with 11 bases between them. CDR3: CASSLVTGNGYTF. As DNA, the CDR3 is TGTGCCAGCAGCTTGGTTACAGGAAACGGCTACACCTTC.

The CDR3 coding sequence is TGTGCCAGCAGCTTCGGGAGTTCCTCTGGAAACACCATATATTTT. Translated, it gives CASSFGSSSGNTIYF. The V call is TRBV12-1, the J call TRBJ1-3. TRBV12-1 is tagged as a pseudogene. This CDR3 has 15 residues.

This CDR3 reads CSVEPGQTQYF. The CDR3 nucleotides read TGCAGCGTTGAGCCCGGGCAGACCCAGTACTTC. The chain joins TRBV29-1 to TRBJ2-5; D is undetermined. CDR3 length equals 11 residues. Germline V gives CDR1 SQVTM, CDR2 ANQGSEA. V was clipped by 3 bases and J by 6 bases, with 8 bases between them.

This chain links TRBV10-2 with TRBJ2-1; TRBD2 matches at 10 bases. CDR3 length: 19 residues. J gave up 0 bases and V 3 bases, and 11 bases lay outside the gene matches. Germline V gene data show CDR1 as WSHSY and CDR2 as SAAADI. The chain's CDR3 is CASSERTSGWSPSYNEQFF. In DNA form, the CDR3 reads TGCGCCAGCAGTGAAAGGACTAGCGGCTGGAGCCCCTCCTACAATGAGCAGTTCTTC.

The rearrangement links TRBV18 to TRBJ2-2; maybe TRBD1 (6 bases). Trimming pared 6 bases from V and 1 base from J, leaving 12 bases between. Germline CDR1 and CDR2: KGHSH and LQKENI. This CDR3 has 15 residues. The CDR3 region is CASSLTGVNTGELFF. The CDR3 DNA is TGTGCCAGCTCCTTGACAGGAGTGAACACCGGGGAGCTGTTTTTT. The full variable domain, its missing parts supplied by reference TRBV18 and TRBJ2-2, is NAGVMQNPRHLVRRRGQEARLRCSPMKGHSHVYWYRQLPEEGLKFMVYLQKENIIDESGMPKERFSAEFPKEGPSILRIQQVVRGDSAAYFCASSLTGVNTGELFFGEGSRLTVL.

The genes are TRBV2 and TRBJ2-7; 7 nucleotides line up with TRBD1. This CDR3 comprises 14 residues. Germline CDR1 SNHLY, CDR2 FYNNEI. Unmatched junction bases numbered 4, after V lost 0 bases and J lost 5 bases. The CDR3 loop is CASSEADRVNEQYF. CDR3 in DNA: TGTGCCAGCAGTGAAGCCGACAGGGTAAACGAGCAGTACTTC.

The chain is built from TRBV29-1 and TRBJ2-1, with D maybe TRBD2 (6 bases). This CDR3 region has 14 residues. Trimming removed 7 bases from V and 2 bases from J, with 15 bases in between. CDR1 is SQVTM and CDR2 is ANQGSEA in the germline V gene. DNA of the CDR3: TGCAGCGCCGAGTACGGGGGAGCCTACAATGAGCAGTTCTTC. Translating gives CSAEYGGAYNEQFF.

The CDR3 DNA reads as TGTGCCACCAGCAGAGATGTAGGCGGGGATGAGCAGTTCTTC. It specifies CATSRDVGGDEQFF. This sequence joins TRBV15 and TRBJ2-1, with a weak D call TRBD2 (6 bases). The V gene's germline CDR1 is LNHNV and CDR2 YYDKDF (reference sequence). The CDR3 spans 14 residues. The ends were cut back, 0 bases at V and 8 bases at J, with 11 bases in the middle.

The rearrangement joins TRBV6-2 or TRBV6-3 to TRBJ1-4; D is unclear. Germline-derived CDR1 and CDR2 are MNHEY and SVGEGT. CDR3 length: 13 residues. Trimming removed 2 bases from V and 7 bases from J, with 8 bases in between. The CDR3 DNA follows: TGTGCCAGCAGTTACGAAGTTGGTGAAAAACTGTTTTTT. Protein sequence: CASSYEVGEKLFF.

The CDR3 nucleotides read TGTGCCAGCAGCTGGGACAGGGGTGACAATGAGCAGTTCTTC. This gives the protein CASSWDRGDNEQFF. The V call is TRBV5-4, the J call TRBJ2-1; 10 nucleotides agree with TRBD1. V trimming: 3 bases; J trimming: 5 bases; junction bases outside the gene matches: 2. CDR1 is SGHNT and CDR2 is YYREEE in the germline V gene (reference sequence). The CDR3 has 14 residues.

J is TRBJ2-2 and V is TRBV19; possibly TRBD2 for D (7 bases). V dropped 2 bases and J dropped 3 bases, with 10 bases sitting between them. The CDR3 sequence is 15 residues long. The germline V gene has CDR1 LNHDA and CDR2 SQIVND (reference sequence). CDR3 amino acids: CASSIRGGYTGELFF. Here the CDR3 DNA reads TGTGCCAGTAGTATAAGGGGGGGATACACCGGGGAGCTGTTTTTT.

The CDR3 DNA reads TGTGCCAGCAGTTACGGAGAGGCCAGATCCTACGAGCAGTACTTC. As protein: CASSYGEARSYEQYF. The V gene is TRBV6-5, the J gene TRBJ2-7; D is undetermined. V was trimmed by 2 bases and J by 1 base, leaving 12 bases between them. From germline, CDR1 is MNHEY and CDR2 SVGAGI. This CDR3 spans 15 amino acids.

This clone was seen once. The rearrangement links TRBV6-6 to TRBJ1-5; the D is unclear. The CDR3 is 15 residues long. The V gene lost 6 bases and the J gene lost 0 bases, with 12 bases spanning the gap. Per germline, CDR1 MNHNY and CDR2 SVGAGI (reference sequence). The CDR3 coding sequence is TGTGCCAGCAGACCCCCCGGTTATAGCAATCAGCCCCAGCATTTT. Its translation is CASRPPGYSNQPQHF.

This sequence joins TRBV5-1 and TRBJ2-3; D possibly corresponds to TRBD2 (6 bases). Germline V CDR1 and CDR2: SGHRS, YFSETQ. The CDR3 spans 15 residues. V gave up 5 bases and J gave up 3 bases, with 16 bases separating them. CDR3 nucleotides: TGCGCCAGCAGTCCTAAGGAGGGCCCGACAGATACGCAGTATTTT. Its protein product is CASSPKEGPTDTQYF.

V gene TRBV4-2 combines with J gene TRBJ2-7; D is unresolved. The CDR3 covers 17 residues. Germline assignment: CDR1 LGHNA and CDR2 YNFKEQ. Deletions cut 0 bases from V and 0 bases from J, with 15 bases between. CDR3 in DNA: TGTGCCAGCAGCCAAGAATTGGGTCGGTCCAGCTCCTACGAGCAGTACTTC. Protein product: CASSQELGRSSSYEQYF.

The chain carries TRBV6-5 and TRBJ1-2, with D maybe TRBD1 (6 bases). CDR3 size: 10 residues. The germline gives CDR1 MNHEY, CDR2 SVGAGI. The germline V and J ends were trimmed by 11 bases and 6 bases, with 10 bases remaining between them. This chain's CDR3 is CAAYRDGYTF. CDR3 DNA: TGTGCCGCATACAGGGATGGCTACACCTTC.

Concerning this clone: The sample holds other DNA sequences that translate to the same CDR3. This sequence joins TRBV2 and TRBJ2-7; D is ambiguous. CDR3 length equals 13 residues. The germline V and J ends were trimmed by 1 base and 2 bases, with 6 bases remaining between them. Germline loops: CDR1 SNHLY, CDR2 FYNNEI. For the CDR3, the DNA is TGTGCCAGCAGTGAAGGGGTGGCCTACGAGCAGTACTTC. Protein product: CASSEGVAYEQYF.

This clone was counted between two and nine times. V usage is TRBV19 and J usage is TRBJ2-7; tentatively, D is TRBD1 (6 bases). With 4 bases removed from V and 0 bases from J, the gap between germline ends came to 10 bases. This CDR3 contains 14 residues. CDR1 is LNHDA and CDR2 is SQIVND in the germline V gene (reference sequence). CDR3 region: CASSSTGPSYEQYF. The CDR3 nucleotides are TGTGCCAGTAGTAGCACAGGGCCCTCCTACGAGCAGTACTTC.

About this clone itself: Different DNA sequences within this sample yield the same CDR3. V gene TRBV30 combines with J gene TRBJ2-1, with 11 bases lining up with TRBD2. CDR3 length: 15 amino acids. Germline CDR1 is GTSNPN and CDR2 is SVGIG (reference sequence). Germline trimming cut 0 bases from V and 6 bases from J; bases unmatched to any gene: 4. The CDR3 coding sequence is TGTGCCTGGAGTGTCGGACTAGCGGGCGTCAATGAGCAGTTCTTC. Translating it yields CAWSVGLAGVNEQFF. The variable domain in full, completed from reference TRBV30 and TRBJ2-1, reads SQTIHQWPATLVQPVGSPLSLECTVEGTSNPNLYWYRQAAGRGLQLLFYSVGIGQISSEVPQNLSASRPQDRQFILSSKKLLLSDSGFYLCAWSVGLAGVNEQFFGPGTRLTVL.

V and J are TRBV6-5 and TRBJ2-3; the D gene is possibly TRBD1 (6 bases). The CDR3 totals 14 residues. The germline gives CDR1 MNHEY, CDR2 SVGAGI. Trimming cost V 9 bases and J 0 bases, with 13 bases left between them. CDR3 sequence reads: CASTQGPSTDTQYF. Written as DNA, the CDR3 is TGTGCCAGTACTCAGGGGCCGAGCACAGATACGCAGTATTTT.

A few counts support this clone. The same CDR3 is also encoded by other DNA sequences in this sample. The chain couples TRBV19 to TRBJ2-3; D gene uncertain. The V end was cut by 1 base, the J end by 4 bases, with 6 bases between. The V gene's germline CDR1 is LNHDA and CDR2 SQIVND (reference sequence). This CDR3 has 13 residues. The DNA for the CDR3 is TGTGCCAGTAGTATAGGCCTTGCAGATACGCAGTATTTT. Its translation: CASSIGLADTQYF.